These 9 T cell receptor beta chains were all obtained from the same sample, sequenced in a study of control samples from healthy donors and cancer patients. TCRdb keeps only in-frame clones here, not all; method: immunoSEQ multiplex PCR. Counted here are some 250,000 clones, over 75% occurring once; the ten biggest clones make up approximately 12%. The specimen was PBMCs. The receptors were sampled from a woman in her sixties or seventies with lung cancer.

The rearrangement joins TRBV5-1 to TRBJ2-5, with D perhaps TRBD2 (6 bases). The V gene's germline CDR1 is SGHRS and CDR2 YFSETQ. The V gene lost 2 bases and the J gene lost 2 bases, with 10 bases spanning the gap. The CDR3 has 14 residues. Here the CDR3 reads CASSFNGGQETQYF. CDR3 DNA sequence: TGCGCCAGCAGCTTCAACGGGGGACAAGAGACCCAGTACTTC.

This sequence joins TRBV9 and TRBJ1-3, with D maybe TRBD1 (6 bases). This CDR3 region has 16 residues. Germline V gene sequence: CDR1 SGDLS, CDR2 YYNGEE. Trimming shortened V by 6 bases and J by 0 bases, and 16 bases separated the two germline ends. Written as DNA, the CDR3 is TGTGCCAGCAACCCAGAGGGGGGCAACTCTGGAAACACCATATATTTT. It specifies CASNPEGGNSGNTIYF.

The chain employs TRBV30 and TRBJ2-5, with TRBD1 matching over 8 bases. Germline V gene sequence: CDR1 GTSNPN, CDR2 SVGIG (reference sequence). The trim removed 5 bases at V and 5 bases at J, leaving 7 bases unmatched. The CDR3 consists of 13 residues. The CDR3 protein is CAWATGVGETQYF. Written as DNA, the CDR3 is TGTGCCTGGGCGACAGGGGTAGGCGAGACCCAGTACTTC.

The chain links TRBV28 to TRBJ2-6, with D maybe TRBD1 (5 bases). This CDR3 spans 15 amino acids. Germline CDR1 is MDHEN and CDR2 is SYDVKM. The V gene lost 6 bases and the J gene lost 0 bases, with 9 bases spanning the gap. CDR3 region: CASSRQNSGANVLTF. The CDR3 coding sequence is TGTGCCAGCAGCCGACAGAACTCTGGGGCCAACGTCCTGACTTTC.

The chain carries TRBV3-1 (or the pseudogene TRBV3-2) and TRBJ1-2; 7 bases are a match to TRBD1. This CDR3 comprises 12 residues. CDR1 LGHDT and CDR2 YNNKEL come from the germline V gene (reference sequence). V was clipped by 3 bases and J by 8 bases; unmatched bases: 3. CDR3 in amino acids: CASSHRGSGYTF. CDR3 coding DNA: TGTGCCAGCAGCCACAGGGGGAGCGGCTACACCTTC.

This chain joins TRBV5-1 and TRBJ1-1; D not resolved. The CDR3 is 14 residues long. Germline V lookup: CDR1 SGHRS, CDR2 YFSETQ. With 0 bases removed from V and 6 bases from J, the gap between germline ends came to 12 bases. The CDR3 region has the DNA TGCGCCAGCAGCTTGGCCGGTGCCAACGCTGAAGCTTTCTTT. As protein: CASSLAGANAEAFF.

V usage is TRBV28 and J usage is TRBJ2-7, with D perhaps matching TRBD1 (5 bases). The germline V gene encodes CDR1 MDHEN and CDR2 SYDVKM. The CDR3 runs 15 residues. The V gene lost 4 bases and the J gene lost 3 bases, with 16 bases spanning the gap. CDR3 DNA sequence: TGTGCCAGCAGTTCGCCCAGGACAAGCATCTACGAGCAGTACTTC. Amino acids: CASSSPRTSIYEQYF.

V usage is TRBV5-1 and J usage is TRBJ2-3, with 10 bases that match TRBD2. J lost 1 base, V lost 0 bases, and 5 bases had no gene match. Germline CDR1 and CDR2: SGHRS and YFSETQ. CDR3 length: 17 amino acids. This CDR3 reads CASSLAASGGGTDTQYF. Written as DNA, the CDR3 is TGCGCCAGCAGCTTGGCAGCCAGCGGGGGGGGCACAGATACGCAGTATTTT.

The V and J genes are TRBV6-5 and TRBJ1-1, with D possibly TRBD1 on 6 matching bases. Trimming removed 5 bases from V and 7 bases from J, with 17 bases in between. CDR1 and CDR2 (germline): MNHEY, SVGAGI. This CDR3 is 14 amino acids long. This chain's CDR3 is CASSPQGGVYEAFF. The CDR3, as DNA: TGTGCCAGCAGTCCACAGGGAGGGGTTTATGAAGCTTTCTTT.